This T cell receptor (beta chain) was documented in a study of shared clonotypes between healthy human individuals (dated by TCRdb to 2018 to 2020). Some background on the complete study: The cohort included three men and a couple of women between 18 and 49 years of age. For each donor, three plates each were used for CD4 naive and CD4 memory, two plates were used for CD8 naive, and one plate was used for CD8 memory. To estimate repertoire size and how much clonotypes are shared between individuals, the study performed deep sequencing of blood TCR repertoires from roughly five healthy adults. Libraries were prepared and TCR repertoires were sequenced by different laboratories using diverse techniques, in order to increase sequencing depth and limit assay-specific biases. Each donor's leukapheresis produced roughly between roughly 0.85 and 9 billion PBMCs. The investigation overall reported the following: Approximately 5% of naive CD4, 3.5% of naive CD8, about 2.4% of memory CD4, and roughly 0.4% of memory CD8 clonotypes were shared across several donors. Naive subsets generally had larger estimated clonotype richness than memory subsets. The genetic and exposure-history diversity represented was limited by the small number of donors. Compared with non-shared clonotypes, the clonotypes found in all four sorted-subset donors had higher generation probabilities. Only blood was sampled, and tissue TCR repertoires likely differ from those in blood. Even with the large sequencing depth, rarefaction of the sorted-subset datasets indicated that sequencing was incomplete. Pairwise subsampling indicated that sequencing depth was expected to affect the degree of clonotype sharing among donors.

In the germline V gene (reference sequence), CDR1 corresponds to MNHNY and CDR2 to SVGAGI. Including the terminal cysteine and phenylalanine, the CDR3 comprises 15 residues. The sequence is cut down to CDR3 DNA, 45 bases in frame from base 1. The germline V and J ends show losses of 4 bases and 1 base respectively, and no gene match explains 4 bases of the junction. Healthy HIV-negative adults with no recently reported acute infections or vaccinations were included as donors. All donors were Caucasian adults living in Nashville, Tennessee, USA. CD4+ T cells were enriched by magnetic negative selection; naive cells were then positively selected on CD45RA, and the negative fraction formed the memory subset. Blood was obtained by leukapheresis, after which PBMCs were separated by Ficoll-Histopaque density gradient centrifugation and cryopreserved in liquid nitrogen vapor phase. Analytical flow cytometry was used to check the purity and quantity of each magnetically sorted T cell population. Genomic DNA was isolated from each sorted fraction and quantified by UV absorbance on a Nanodrop 2000c.

TCR CDR3 regions were amplified from genomic DNA by multiplex PCR using the deep immunoSEQ assay. Extracted genomic DNA from each cell subset was distributed evenly across all wells of several immunoSEQ 96-well plates, and each plate was treated as a replicate. For sorted subsets, each replicate PCR was loaded with 200 to 250 ng genomic DNA, equivalent to roughly 30,000 T cell genomes. Purified libraries were quantified with a Qubit 3.0 fluorometer, sized on a Bioanalyzer 2100, and re-quantified with the KAPA Library Quantification kit. Each immunoSEQ 96-well plate was sequenced on its own single-read 150-cycle Illumina NextSeq 550 flow cell. As for how the authors treated the data: Because the immunoSEQ output held only junctional sequences and lacked quality scores, the filtering could not match the filtering applied to full-length reads. Sequences were annotated with PyIR, a Python wrapper for IgBLAST v1.9, using IMGT germline references to assign V/J genes and CDR3. Reads were removed for weak V/J assignments (E-value above 1e-6), missing CDR3, stop codons, out-of-frame junctions, or ambiguous translated residues. V3J clonotypes were defined by identical inferred V gene, J gene, and CDR3 amino acid sequence. Percentage overlap between repertoires was calculated by dividing the number of shared unique clonotypes by the size of the smaller repertoire. RTK rarefaction, the Chao1 estimator, and Recon v2.1 estimates of unobserved clonotypes were used to assess repertoire richness. For all TCRbeta clonotypes obtained by the gDNA method from a few donors, generation probabilities were computed with OLGA. TCRdb carries this immuneACCESS record with in-frame sequences only. Its versions omit some clonotypes, under half of them owing to an unresolved V gene in the studies checked, with the rest unexplained. V, J and clone size are those of that table, while D and trimming were read from the DNA. This sample comprises about 2 million clones, roughly 95% of them detected only once. More than 0.1% of the sample belongs to the ten largest clones.

As to this clone: Its antigen is not yet known. No much larger clone exists at a distance of one base, and base qualities are not known.

The specimen was naive CD4+ T cells sorted from blood. Explained via the paper, the cell subset or site label denotes: CD45RA+ positively selected. This receptor was obtained from a man between 18 and 35 years old in good health. The chain joins TRBV6-6 to TRBJ1-5; 7 bases in the junction line up with TRBD1. The encoded CDR3 is CASSFMGQSNQPQHF. The DNA sequence is as follows: TGTGCCAGCAGTTTTATGGGACAGAGCAATCAGCCCCAGCATTTT.